Following are 17 T cell receptor beta chains from one sample sequenced in a study of beta chain features in type 1 diabetes (dated by TCRdb to the late 2010s). Libraries came from the immunoSEQ multiplex PCR assay. The entire isolated RNA was reverse transcribed using the High Capacity cDNA Reverse Transcription Kit, and thus expressed TCRB transcripts were sequenced. TCRdb re-hosts the immuneACCESS table, in-frame sequences only. Its copies lack some clones; in the studies checked, an unresolved V gene accounts for under half of them, and the cause for the rest is not known. A total of roughly 400,000 clones appear in this sample, over 12% of them only once. The top ten constitute roughly 0.017% of the sample. The specimen sequenced was naive CD4+ T cells from blood. Reading the label with the study, this specimen's cell subset or site is: true naive CD4+ T cells. The source of these receptors is a woman under 30 in good health.

This clone was counted between two and nine times. The junction departs from germline at one end; a sequencing error may be responsible. V and J are TRBV6-4 and TRBJ1-1, with D possibly being TRBD1 (5 bases). Germline V gives CDR1 MRHNA, CDR2 SNTAGT. The CDR3 loop spans 15 amino acids. CDR3 in DNA: TGTGCCAGCAGCGACTTTCCGGCAGGGATAACTGAAGCTTTCTTT. Its translation: CASSDFPAGITEAFF.

This chain connects TRBV5-1 to TRBJ2-2; perhaps TRBD2 as D (6 bases). The germline V gene encodes CDR1 SGHRS and CDR2 YFSETQ. The CDR3 is 16 residues long. Trimming took 0 bases from V and 4 from J, leaving 13 bases between them. The CDR3 region has the DNA TGCGCCAGCAGCTTGGTGTTAGCCGGGAGCACCGGGGAGCTGTTTTTT. Amino acids: CASSLVLAGSTGELFF. Supplemented by reference TRBV5-1 and TRBJ2-2, the full variable domain reads KAGVTQTPRYLIKTRGQQVTLSCSPISGHRSVSWYQQTPGQGLQFLFEYFSETQRNKGNFPGRFSGRQFSNSRSEMNVSTLELGDSALYLCASSLVLAGSTGELFFGEGSRLTVL.

The chain couples TRBV6-5 to TRBJ1-2, with 8 bases that match TRBD1. V was pared by 2 bases and J by 8 bases, with 10 bases of the junction left unmatched. This CDR3 is 15 amino acids long. The V gene's germline CDR1 is MNHEY and CDR2 SVGAGI. The CDR3, as DNA: TGTGCCAGCAGTTACCCCGGACAGGGCCAGAGAGGCTACACCTTC. Translating it yields CASSYPGQGQRGYTF.

This clone was detected a few times. The chain carries TRBV7-2 and TRBJ2-5; D uncertain. V was clipped by 3 bases and J by 3 bases, with 11 bases between them. The CDR3 runs to 14 residues. Germline V gives CDR1 SGHTA, CDR2 FQGNSA. For the CDR3, the DNA is TGTGCCAGCAGCTTTGCAGGTCACAAAGAGACCCAGTACTTC. Its protein product is CASSFAGHKETQYF.

CDR3 loop: CAWAGGDHQPQHF. DNA for the CDR3: TGTGCCTGGGCCGGGGGGGACCATCAGCCCCAGCATTTT. This chain joins TRBV30 and TRBJ1-5; TRBD1 is a possible D gene (5 bases). V shed 5 bases and J shed 5 bases, with 13 bases lying between them. Germline V gene lookup returns CDR1 GTSNPN and CDR2 SVGIG (reference sequence). The CDR3 totals 13 residues.

This clone was counted a few times. This chain links TRBV28 with TRBJ2-1, with D perhaps matching TRBD2 (6 bases). The ends were cut back, 6 bases at V and 9 bases at J, with 24 bases in the middle. CDR3 length: 16 residues. Looked up from germline, CDR1 is MDHEN and CDR2 is SYDVKM. The CDR3: CASRERNGRRFGEQFF. In nucleotides, the CDR3 is TGTGCCAGCAGAGAGAGGAACGGGAGACGTTTCGGTGAGCAGTTCTTC.

The chain combines TRBV18 with TRBJ2-6, with D possibly TRBD1 on 6 matching bases. In germline, CDR1 is KGHSH, CDR2 LQKENI. V lost 3 bases to trimming and J lost 0 bases, with 12 bases between them. The CDR3 has 17 residues. CDR3 DNA sequence: TGTGCCAGCTCACCTCAGGGGATTAGCTCTGGGGCCAACGTCCTGACTTTC. This codes for CASSPQGISSGANVLTF.

This clone occurred a few times. The chain carries TRBV28 and TRBJ1-2; 7 bases map to TRBD1. The V and J ends lost 5 bases and 4 bases, in that order; junction bases with no gene match: 7. The CDR3 extends over 14 amino acids. The germline gives CDR1 MDHEN, CDR2 SYDVKM. DNA for the CDR3: TGTGCCAGCAGTACCGGGACAGAGACCTATGGCTACACCTTC. This codes for CASSTGTETYGYTF.

This clone was detected a few times. This chain uses TRBV5-1 with TRBJ2-3; D is unclear. The V gene's germline CDR1 is SGHRS and CDR2 YFSETQ. This CDR3 has 16 amino acids. With 0 bases removed from V and 2 bases from J, the gap between germline ends came to 13 bases. The CDR3 nucleotides are TGCGCCAGCAGCTTGGGTGCGAATGCCTACACAGATACGCAGTATTTT. Its translation: CASSLGANAYTDTQYF.

The table lists this clone with a few counts. V usage is TRBV9 and J usage is TRBJ2-1; perhaps TRBD2 as D (5 bases). Germline assignment: CDR1 SGDLS and CDR2 YYNGEE. This CDR3 is built from 16 residues. V shed 4 bases and J shed 0 bases, with 14 bases lying between them. CDR3 amino acids: CASSPSTTSSYNEQFF. For the CDR3, the DNA is TGTGCCAGCAGCCCCTCTACTACTAGCTCCTACAATGAGCAGTTCTTC.

The chain carries TRBV9 and TRBJ2-7; 13 bases match TRBD2. The germline gives CDR1 SGDLS, CDR2 YYNGEE. J was trimmed by 3 bases and V by 2 bases; bases with no gene match: 2. CDR3 length: 15 residues. The CDR3, as DNA: TGTGCCAGCAGCGTCGGGACTAGCGGGGTCTACGAGCAGTACTTC. Its protein product is CASSVGTSGVYEQYF.

The chain couples TRBV5-1 to TRBJ1-1, with D unresolved. Germline CDR1 and CDR2: SGHRS and YFSETQ. There are 13 residues in the CDR3. Trimming removed 0 bases from V and 3 bases from J, with 6 bases in between. In nucleotides, the CDR3 is TGCGCCAGCAGCTTGGTCAGATACACTGAAGCTTTCTTT. Translation gives CASSLVRYTEAFF.

The genes are TRBV7-8 and TRBJ2-3, with 8 bases aligning to TRBD1. This CDR3 region has 15 residues. The germline CDR1 and CDR2 sequences are SGHVS and FQNEAQ. V shed 2 bases, J shed 4 bases, and the junction held 5 bases outside the gene matches. The CDR3 protein is CASSLRQGPADTQYF. Here the CDR3 DNA reads TGTGCCAGCAGCTTAAGACAGGGGCCCGCAGATACGCAGTATTTT.

The V gene is TRBV6-1, the J gene TRBJ1-2; 7 positions agree with TRBD1. V was clipped by 7 bases and J by 10 bases; unmatched bases: 6. Germline loops: CDR1 MNHNS, CDR2 SASEGT. This CDR3 comprises 11 residues. The CDR3 nucleotides are TGTGCCAGCACTGACAGGGCCGACTACACCTTC. This codes for CASTDRADYTF.

The V gene is TRBV6-6, the J gene TRBJ1-2; D remains ambiguous. CDR3 length: 13 amino acids. V was shortened by 2 bases and J by 2 bases, with 6 bases between the two germline ends. Looked up from germline, CDR1 is MNHNY and CDR2 is SVGAGI (reference sequence). The CDR3: CASSYGPNYGYTF. The CDR3 bases are TGTGCCAGCAGTTACGGCCCCAACTATGGCTACACCTTC.

This clone was seen a handful of times. This rearrangement joins TRBV28 to TRBJ2-1; 8 nucleotides match TRBD1. The CDR3 extends over 17 amino acids. Germline V gene data show CDR1 as MDHEN and CDR2 as SYDVKM. V gave up 3 bases and J gave up 2 bases; unmatched junction bases: 9. The CDR3 sequence is CASSFFSGRGPYNEQFF. The CDR3, as DNA: TGTGCCAGCAGTTTTTTCTCCGGCAGGGGGCCCTACAATGAGCAGTTCTTC.

This clone was recorded a few times. The chain joins TRBV27 to TRBJ2-7; the match to TRBD1 covers 8 bases. The CDR3 length is 14 residues. Germline V gene data show CDR1 as MNHEY and CDR2 as SMNVEV (reference sequence). The V segment lost 10 bases and the J segment 0 bases; nucleotides outside the gene matches: 8. The CDR3 protein is CATGDRGFSYEQYF. The DNA of the CDR3 is TGTGCCACCGGAGACAGGGGCTTCTCCTACGAGCAGTACTTC.